A single sample is the source of the 31 T cell receptor beta chains below, sequenced in a study of T cell responses to AZD1222 COVID-19 vaccine (dated by TCRdb to 2020 to 2022). The label giving this sample's time point can be read as: about 28 days (+/-7) after the second vaccine dose. Preparation of the library involved the immunoSEQ multiplex PCR assay. Entries here come from immuneACCESS through TCRdb and include only in-frame sequences with V and J called. Some clones fail to appear in such tables; in the studies checked, an unresolved V gene covers under half of the shortfall, and the cause of the remainder is unknown. This sample gives roughly 99,000 clones in total; about 90% of them show up just once. The top ten clones comprise about 8.1% of the sample. The specimen was peripheral blood, collected 28 days after the second AZD1222 dose. The source is an adult who received the AZD1222 COVID-19 vaccine.

The V and J genes are TRBV10-3 and TRBJ2-3; 9 bases match TRBD1. Per the germline V gene, CDR1 is ENHRY and CDR2 is SYGVKD. CDR3 size: 17 residues. With 3 bases clipped from V and 3 bases from J, the junction kept 10 bases outside the gene matches. The CDR3 bases are TGTGCCATCAGTGAACCTAAGACAGGGGGGATAACAGATACGCAGTATTTT. Translating gives CAISEPKTGGITDTQYF.

This chain links TRBV5-5 with TRBJ1-1; D possibly corresponds to TRBD1 (5 bases). Trimming left V 4 bases short and J 3 bases short, with 22 bases between. Per the germline V gene, CDR1 is SGHKS and CDR2 is YYEKEE (reference sequence). The CDR3 contains 17 residues. The CDR3 region has the DNA TGTGCCAGCAGCCGCTCAGGGATAACCCTCAGGGACACTGAAGCTTTCTTT. Amino acid sequence: CASSRSGITLRDTEAFF.

The chain uses TRBV12-3 or TRBV12-4 and TRBJ2-1; D call uncertain. The CDR3 loop spans 13 amino acids. The V gene lost 2 bases and the J gene lost 6 bases, with 8 bases spanning the gap. As DNA, the CDR3 is TGTGCCAGCAGTTTAAGGATGGGCAATGAGCAGTTCTTC. Protein: CASSLRMGNEQFF.

The V and J genes are TRBV10-3 and TRBJ1-1, with a tentative D call TRBD1 (6 bases). Looked up from germline, CDR1 is ENHRY and CDR2 is SYGVKD. There are 14 residues in the CDR3. The ends were cut back, 6 bases at V and 2 bases at J, with 13 bases in the middle. In nucleotides, the CDR3 is TGTGCCATCAGCTCGGGGACACTTAACACTGAAGCTTTCTTT. Its translation is CAISSGTLNTEAFF.

This chain uses TRBV7-3 with TRBJ2-3; TRBD1 agrees at 7 bases. Germline assignment: CDR1 SGHTA and CDR2 FQGTGA. Germline trimming cut 5 bases from V and 2 bases from J; bases unmatched to any gene: 4. The CDR3 totals 14 residues. The CDR3 loop reads CASSPGQATDTQYF. The CDR3, as DNA: TGTGCCAGCAGCCCAGGACAGGCCACAGATACGCAGTATTTT.

The chain joins TRBV3-1 (or the pseudogene TRBV3-2) to TRBJ1-3, with 10 bases identical to TRBD1. The CDR3 totals 18 residues. CDR1 is LGHDT, CDR2 YNNKEL, per germline (reference sequence). J was trimmed by 4 bases and V by 3 bases; bases with no gene match: 12. The CDR3 bases are TGTGCCAGCAGCCATCCAAGCACCGGGACAGGGGCCGGAAACACCATATATTTT. This codes for CASSHPSTGTGAGNTIYF.

The rearrangement joins TRBV28 to TRBJ2-1, with 13 bases that match TRBD2. CDR1 is MDHEN, CDR2 SYDVKM, per germline. V was pared by 7 bases and J by 6 bases, with 6 bases of the junction left unmatched. CDR3 length: 15 amino acids. CDR3 DNA: TGTGCCAGCACCACACTAGCGGGAGGGGTCAATGAGCAGTTCTTC. Amino acids: CASTTLAGGVNEQFF.

V usage is TRBV7-8 and J usage is TRBJ2-3; D possibly matches TRBD1 or TRBD2 (5 bases each). The CDR3 length is 16 residues. The V and J ends lost 2 bases and 2 bases respectively, with 14 bases between them. Germline V gene sequence: CDR1 SGHVS, CDR2 FQNEAQ. The CDR3 DNA is TGTGCCAGCAGCTTACGAGGGACCGACCCCACAGATACGCAGTATTTT. Translating gives CASSLRGTDPTDTQYF.

The table lists this clone with a count of one. CDR3 sequence (DNA): TGCGCCAGCAGCTTAGACCTACCCCCGGGGAATGAGCAGTTCTTC. It yields the protein CASSLDLPPGNEQFF. The chain combines TRBV5-1 with TRBJ2-1, with D perhaps matching TRBD2 (5 bases). The CDR3 totals 15 residues. Germline CDR1 SGHRS, CDR2 YFSETQ. The V end lost 2 bases, the J end lost 7 bases, and 16 bases lay between the germline ends.

The V call is TRBV15, the J call TRBJ1-2; D is uncertain. The CDR3 sequence is 14 residues long. CDR1 and CDR2 (germline): LNHNV, YYDKDF (reference sequence). Between the trimmed V and J ends, which lost 0 bases and 8 bases, there was a span of 13 bases. DNA of the CDR3: TGTGCCACCAGCAGAGATCGGGTCACCAAGGGCTACACCTTC. It is translated as CATSRDRVTKGYTF.

This clone was detected a few times. V and J are TRBV19 and TRBJ2-7; 8 positions match TRBD1. The CDR3 length is 16 residues. Germline V gene lookup returns CDR1 LNHDA and CDR2 SQIVND (reference sequence). Trimming took 9 bases from V and 6 from J; bases not matched to a gene: 19. CDR3 region: CARGQVPSSVEGEQYF. The CDR3 DNA reads as TGTGCCAGGGGACAGGTCCCTTCCTCCGTCGAGGGCGAGCAGTACTTC.

The chain is built from TRBV5-1 and TRBJ2-3; 7 bases fit TRBD1. This CDR3 region has 16 residues. Germline loops: CDR1 SGHRS, CDR2 YFSETQ. J lost 2 bases, V lost 0 bases, and 6 bases had no gene match. The CDR3 region is CASSLAGQGVTDTQYF. CDR3 sequence (DNA): TGCGCCAGCAGCTTGGCCGGGCAGGGGGTCACAGATACGCAGTATTTT.

As for this clone: The junction departs from germline at one end; a sequencing error may be responsible. The chain is built from TRBV9 and TRBJ1-1; 8 bases fit TRBD1. Per germline, CDR1 SGDLS and CDR2 YYNGEE. CDR3 length equals 13 residues. The CDR3 protein is CASNVEGQDEAFF. Written as DNA, the CDR3 is TGTGCCAGCAACGTAGAGGGACAGGATGAAGCTTTCTTT. Full variable domain (outside the CDR3, taken from reference TRBV9 and TRBJ1-1): DSGVTQTPKHLITATGQRVTLRCSPRSGDLSVYWYQQSLDQGLQFLIQYYNGEERAKGNILERFSAQQFPDLHSELNLSSLELGDSALYFCASNVEGQDEAFFGQGTRLTVV.

This chain connects TRBV6-5 to TRBJ2-3; D is unclear. This CDR3 region has 14 residues. Germline V lookup: CDR1 MNHEY, CDR2 SVGAGI. Between the trimmed V and J ends, which lost 5 bases and 2 bases, there was a span of 11 bases. CDR3 nucleotides: TGTGCCAGCAGTCCCGGGCCTTACACAGATACGCAGTATTTT. Translation: CASSPGPYTDTQYF.

The chain recombines TRBV19 with TRBJ1-5; 9 bases fit TRBD1. Losses at the gene ends were 8 bases for V and 1 base for J; bases not matched to a gene: 6. Germline loops: CDR1 LNHDA, CDR2 SQIVND (reference sequence). The CDR3 sequence is 15 residues long. The CDR3 here is CASRYDRGSNQPQHF. CDR3 in DNA: TGTGCCAGTCGATACGACAGGGGGAGCAATCAGCCCCAGCATTTT.

The V gene is TRBV12-3 or TRBV12-4, the J gene TRBJ2-1; 7 bases are shared with TRBD2. This CDR3 is built from 13 residues. After removal of 5 bases from V and 12 bases from J, the junction contained 10 bases not matched to a gene. The CDR3 spells CASSGTNNEGQFF. The CDR3 nucleotides read TGTGCCAGCAGTGGGACTAACAATGAGGGGCAGTTCTTC.

The genes are TRBV7-9 and TRBJ1-1; perhaps TRBD1 as D (5 bases). Trimming shortened V by 3 bases and J by 6 bases, and 14 bases separated the two germline ends. The CDR3 contains 14 residues. CDR1 is SEHNR and CDR2 is FQNEAQ in the germline V gene (reference sequence). Here the CDR3 DNA reads TGTGCCAGCAGCTTGTCTGCTGCAGGGTCTGAAGCTTTCTTT. It translates to CASSLSAAGSEAFF. Complete variable domain (other parts from reference TRBV7-9 and TRBJ1-1): DTGVSQNPRHKITKRGQNVTFRCDPISEHNRLYWYRQTLGQGPEFLTYFQNEAQLEKSRLLSDRFSAERPKGSFSTLEIQRTEQGDSAMYLCASSLSAAGSEAFFGQGTRLTVV.

The gene calls are TRBV6-1 and TRBJ2-3; D may correspond to TRBD1 or TRBD2 (6 bases each). The germline V and J ends were trimmed by 0 bases and 0 bases, with 10 bases remaining between them. The CDR3 runs to 16 residues. Germline-derived CDR1 and CDR2 are MNHNS and SASEGT. The CDR3 sequence: CASSEAGGFSTDTQYF. In nucleotides, the CDR3 is TGTGCCAGCAGTGAAGCGGGGGGCTTTAGCACAGATACGCAGTATTTT.

J is TRBJ2-3 and V is TRBV30, with 7 bases identical to TRBD2. Germline V gives CDR1 GTSNPN, CDR2 SVGIG (reference sequence). Trimming took 0 bases from V and 5 from J; bases not matched to a gene: 8. This CDR3 has 15 amino acids. CDR3 sequence reads: CAWSVRAGVQDTQYF. Here the CDR3 DNA reads TGTGCCTGGAGTGTACGGGCGGGGGTACAAGATACGCAGTATTTT. Full variable domain (missing parts from reference TRBV30 and TRBJ2-3): SQTIHQWPATLVQPVGSPLSLECTVEGTSNPNLYWYRQAAGRGLQLLFYSVGIGQISSEVPQNLSASRPQDRQFILSSKKLLLSDSGFYLCAWSVRAGVQDTQYFGPGTRLTVL.

This rearrangement joins TRBV19 to TRBJ1-2; TRBD1 is a possible D gene (6 bases). CDR1 is LNHDA and CDR2 is SQIVND in the germline V gene (reference sequence). V was cut by 10 bases and J by 2 bases, with 14 bases left in between. CDR3 length equals 13 residues. The CDR3, as DNA: TGTGCCAATTGGGACAACTCAAACTATGGCTACACCTTC. Protein: CANWDNSNYGYTF. The whole variable domain, filled in from reference TRBV19 and TRBJ1-2, reads DGGITQSPKYLFRKEGQNVTLSCEQNLNHDAMYWYRQDPGQGLRLIYYSQIVNDFQKGDIAEGYSVSREKKESFPLTVTSAQKNPTAFYLCANWDNSNYGYTFGSGTRLTVV.

V and J are TRBV18 and TRBJ2-7, with TRBD1 matching over 10 bases. V was pared by 4 bases and J by 4 bases, with 4 bases of the junction left unmatched. The CDR3 consists of 14 residues. Germline V gene data show CDR1 as KGHSH and CDR2 as LQKENI. The CDR3: CASSLGQGSYEQYF. The CDR3 DNA follows: TGTGCCAGCTCACTGGGACAGGGGAGTTACGAGCAGTACTTC.

The chain joins TRBV4-2 to TRBJ1-2; a possible D gene is TRBD1 (6 bases). Trimming cost V 1 base and J 9 bases, with 18 bases left between them. The CDR3 contains 15 residues. Per germline, CDR1 LGHNA and CDR2 YNFKEQ. The CDR3 is CASSQAGGGPSSYTF. The CDR3 nucleotides are TGTGCCAGCAGCCAAGCTGGGGGGGGGCCTTCGAGCTACACCTTC.

In its sample, this clone was seen once. The gene calls are TRBV19 and TRBJ1-2, with D possibly matching TRBD1 (6 bases). This CDR3 region has 11 residues. CDR1 is LNHDA and CDR2 is SQIVND in the germline V gene (reference sequence). CDR3: CAASTGIGYTF. The CDR3 DNA reads TGTGCGGCAAGTACAGGGATTGGCTACACCTTC.

The chain carries TRBV27 and TRBJ1-6; TRBD1 is a possible D gene (5 bases). V was cut by 6 bases and J by 5 bases, with 11 bases left in between. This CDR3 is built from 14 residues. Germline lookup yields CDR1 MNHEY and CDR2 SMNVEV (reference sequence). In nucleotides, the CDR3 is TGTGCCAGCAGATTCGACAGAGATAATTCACCCCTCCACTTT. As protein: CASRFDRDNSPLHF.

The chain carries TRBV15 and TRBJ1-2; 9 positions match TRBD1. Per germline, CDR1 LNHNV and CDR2 YYDKDF (reference sequence). The CDR3 has 15 residues. J gave up 5 bases and V 0 bases, and 4 bases lay outside the gene matches. In DNA, the CDR3 is TGTGCCACCAGCAGAGATAGGGGACAGGGTTATGGCTACACCTTC. Translating gives CATSRDRGQGYGYTF.

This chain links TRBV4-2 with TRBJ2-1; 11 bases are shared with TRBD2. The junction had 6 bases not matched to a gene; V was cut back by 0 bases and J by 8 bases. The germline V gene has CDR1 LGHNA and CDR2 YNFKEQ. CDR3 length: 16 residues. DNA for the CDR3: TGTGCCAGCAGCCAAGAACTAGCGGGGGCTTGGGATGAGCAGTTCTTC. It specifies CASSQELAGAWDEQFF.

The chain uses TRBV28 and TRBJ2-5; tentatively, D is TRBD2 (5 bases). Between the trimmed V and J ends, which lost 8 bases and 1 base, there was a span of 23 bases. The length of the CDR3 is 17 residues. Looked up from germline, CDR1 is MDHEN and CDR2 is SYDVKM. The CDR3 nucleotides read TGTGCCAGCGGGCCCCTGTTGCGGACTTCTTCCCAAGAGACCCAGTACTTC. Protein sequence: CASGPLLRTSSQETQYF.

This clone occurred a few times. The chain is built from TRBV15 and TRBJ2-7; D tentatively fits TRBD1 or TRBD2 (7 bases each). CDR1 LNHNV and CDR2 YYDKDF come from the germline V gene (reference sequence). This CDR3 has 15 residues. The germline V and J ends were trimmed by 1 base and 5 bases, with 15 bases remaining between them. CDR3 in DNA: TGTGCCACCAGCAGAGGGGAGGGGGCGAGGAACGAGCAGTACTTC. This gives the protein CATSRGEGARNEQYF.

DNA for the CDR3: TGCGCCAGCAGCCAAGATTGGCTAGCGGGAGCCGGGGCCAACGTCCTGACTTTC. Its translation: CASSQDWLAGAGANVLTF. The chain has TRBV4-3 and TRBJ2-6; 10 nucleotides agree with TRBD2. J gave up 4 bases and V 0 bases, and 6 bases lay outside the gene matches. Germline V gene data show CDR1 as LGHNA and CDR2 as YSLEER. The CDR3 has 18 residues.

V is TRBV30 and J is TRBJ2-7; D is possibly TRBD2 (6 bases). There are 12 residues in the CDR3. The V end was cut by 2 bases, the J end by 4 bases, with 9 bases between. CDR1 is GTSNPN, CDR2 SVGIG, per germline (reference sequence). The CDR3 DNA follows: TGTGCCTGGAGTTGGGGGGAGTACGAGCAGTACTTC. Translation gives CAWSWGEYEQYF.

The chain has TRBV6-2 or TRBV6-3 and TRBJ2-7; D call uncertain. The V and J ends lost 4 bases and 0 bases respectively, with 10 bases between them. Germline CDR1 MNHEY, CDR2 SVGEGT. This CDR3 spans 14 amino acids. The CDR3 region has the DNA TGTGCCAGCAGTTGGTACGGCAACTCCTACGAGCAGTACTTC. This codes for CASSWYGNSYEQYF.